The entry below gives a single TCR beta chain sequence along with its context. Its antigen is unknown. Amplification of TCR beta used genomic DNA extracted from peripheral blood. The data stem from a study of T cell repertoires in aging, cancer and after chemotherapy. The wider study: The whole study produced a dataset of some 10 million TCR reads.

This CDR3 contains 13 residues. Between the trimmed V and J ends, which lost 6 bases and 4 bases, there was a span of 10 bases. General study findings and limits: In cancer patients, declining TCR diversity with age involved lost richness and lost evenness. Compared with age-matched healthy donors, untreated hematological or solid cancer patients showed higher blood TCR clonality. Across the chemotherapy interval, each cancer cohort showed higher median generation probability, suggesting thymic rebound.

A mixed TRB-A/B primer pool amplified rearranged TRB by multiplex touch-down PCR. In TCRdb, the multiplex PCR reads were re-called with MiXCR into one record per CDR3 protein. This table has approximately 3,900 distinct CDR3 sequences, approximately 41% appearing once. This TCR came from a human donor with a solid tumor. The source material was blood. V and J are TRBV12-3 or TRBV12-4 and TRBJ1-5; D is possibly TRBD1 (6 bases). The CDR3 sequence is CASRKQGNQPQHF. The CDR3 DNA sequence: TGTGCCAGCAGAAAACAGGGAAATCAGCCCCAGCATTTT.